This TCR beta chain comes out of a study of blood T cell repertoires in COVID-19. Background on the study: Acute-phase and convalescent COVID-19 samples originated in the United States, Italy and Spain. The cDNA or gDNA used as material had been derived from T cells, B-cell-depleted T cells, or PBMCs.

This table comes from immunoSEQ multiplex PCR, and its TCRdb copy is limited to in-frame clones, with some not included. Among about 55,000 clones, 90% were seen once, and the ten largest hold 6.2%. CDR3 length: 16 residues. V shed 4 bases, J shed 1 base, and the junction held 4 bases outside the gene matches. Per germline, CDR1 SGHRS and CDR2 YFSETQ. This sequence originates from a man aged 35 to 55 with acute or convalescent COVID-19. The rearrangement links TRBV5-1 to TRBJ2-5, with TRBD2 matching over 13 bases. Sequencing was done on a sample of peripheral blood. Here the CDR3 reads CASSAGLAGSQETQYF. In DNA, the CDR3 is TGCGCCAGCAGCGCGGGACTAGCGGGAAGCCAAGAGACCCAGTACTTC.